Following are 19 T cell receptor beta chains from one sample sequenced in a study of T cells in localized non-small cell lung cancer. Clones were sequenced by immunoSEQ multiplex PCR, and TCRdb holds only the in-frame ones, with some missing. The sample includes around 40,000 clones, approximately 83% of them seen just once. The source material was PBMCs, sampled before any cancer treatment. These receptors originate from a man aged 35-69 years with stage II lung adenocarcinoma.

This sequence joins TRBV6-1 and TRBJ2-5; D unclear. Deletions cut 10 bases from V and 5 bases from J, with 17 bases between. Germline V gene lookup returns CDR1 MNHNS and CDR2 SASEGT. CDR3 length: 13 amino acids. CDR3 region: CAMERAPGETQYF. The CDR3 nucleotides are TGTGCCATGGAGCGAGCACCTGGGGAGACCCAGTACTTC.

Remarks on this clone: Other DNA sequences from this sample encode an identical CDR3 as well. J is TRBJ2-1 and V is TRBV5-1, with 10 bases matching TRBD2. The J segment lost 1 base and the V segment lost 0 bases, leaving 4 bases of the junction unmatched. This CDR3 has 17 amino acids. CDR1 and CDR2 (germline): SGHRS, YFSETQ. DNA for the CDR3: TGCGCCAGCAGCTTGGAAGCTAGCGGGAGTTCCTACAATGAGCAGTTCTTC. Translated: CASSLEASGSSYNEQFF.

This clone was recorded once. This chain joins TRBV28 and TRBJ1-2, with D hard to call. Trimming left V 6 bases short and J 1 base short, with 9 bases between. CDR3 length: 13 amino acids. Germline V gene data show CDR1 as MDHEN and CDR2 as SYDVKM. The CDR3 DNA reads TGTGCCAGCAGGGGATTGATTAACTATGGCTACACCTTC. It yields the protein CASRGLINYGYTF.

This clone was seen a handful of times. J is TRBJ2-7 and V is TRBV9; D is unclear. CDR3 length: 13 amino acids. Deletions cut 4 bases from V and 0 bases from J, with 8 bases between. CDR1 SGDLS and CDR2 YYNGEE come from the germline V gene. This CDR3 reads CASSPDDSYEQYF. CDR3 DNA: TGTGCCAGCAGCCCGGACGACTCCTACGAGCAGTACTTC.

This clone was counted a few times. V gene TRBV18 combines with J gene TRBJ1-5; TRBD1 might be the D (5 bases). Germline values: CDR1 KGHSH, CDR2 LQKENI. V gave up 3 bases and J gave up 5 bases, with 11 bases separating them. The CDR3 totals 14 residues. The CDR3 spells CASSPGQGDQPQHF. The CDR3 region has the DNA TGTGCCAGCTCACCGGGGCAGGGAGATCAGCCCCAGCATTTT.

The rearrangement uses TRBV9 and TRBJ2-5; D could derive from TRBD1 or TRBD2 (5 bases each). The germline gives CDR1 SGDLS, CDR2 YYNGEE. V dropped 2 bases and J dropped 7 bases, with 18 bases sitting between them. The CDR3 is 15 residues long. DNA for the CDR3: TGTGCCAGCAGCGTCGGACGGGACCCAGAGAGGACCCAGTACTTC. Translated: CASSVGRDPERTQYF.

On this clone itself: A much bigger clone sits one base away, suggesting this may be a read error. The same CDR3 arises from other DNA sequences in this sample as well. V usage is TRBV19 and J usage is TRBJ1-5; D gene ambiguous. Trimming shortened V by 3 bases and J by 4 bases, and 13 bases separated the two germline ends. CDR1 LNHDA and CDR2 SQIVND come from the germline V gene (reference sequence). CDR3 size: 15 residues. CDR3 region: CASSIYLKGNQPQHF. CDR3 in DNA: TGTGCCAGTAGTATTTATCTGAAAGGTAATCAGCCCCAGCATTTT. Combining the CDR3 with reference TRBV19 and TRBJ1-5 gives the whole variable domain DGGITQSPKYLFRKEGQNVTLSCEQNLNHDAMYWYRQDPGQGLRLIYYSQIVNDFQKGDIAEGYSVSREKKESFPLTVTSAQKNPTAFYLCASSIYLKGNQPQHFGDGTRLSIL.

This rearrangement joins TRBV5-4 to TRBJ2-1, with D possibly TRBD2 on 6 matching bases. The CDR3 is made up of 15 amino acids. The V and J ends lost 0 bases and 6 bases respectively, with 13 bases between them. Germline values: CDR1 SGHNT, CDR2 YYREEE (reference sequence). The CDR3 reads CASSLVAEGTNEQFF. CDR3 DNA sequence: TGTGCCAGCAGCTTGGTAGCGGAGGGGACCAATGAGCAGTTCTTC.

V and J are TRBV9 and TRBJ2-3, with D uncertain. The V end lost 2 bases, the J end lost 3 bases, and 7 bases lay between the germline ends. Germline CDR1 SGDLS, CDR2 YYNGEE. This CDR3 comprises 13 residues. The CDR3 here is CASSVLETDTQYF. The CDR3 DNA reads TGTGCCAGCAGCGTCCTGGAGACAGATACGCAGTATTTT.

The sample holds one count of this clone. The chain joins TRBV6-1 to TRBJ1-3, with TRBD1 matching 7 bases. With 4 bases clipped from V and 2 bases from J, the junction kept 5 bases outside the gene matches. The CDR3 spans 15 residues. Germline-derived CDR1 and CDR2 are MNHNS and SASEGT. CDR3 sequence (DNA): TGTGCCAGCAGTGGGGACAGCTCCCCTGGAAACACCATATATTTT. Translating it yields CASSGDSSPGNTIYF.

The CDR3 region is CASSSDLQGSNQPQHF. The CDR3 DNA reads TGTGCCAGCAGCTCAGACTTACAGGGTAGCAATCAGCCCCAGCATTTT. This sequence joins TRBV7-9 and TRBJ1-5; D is possibly TRBD1 (6 bases). The CDR3 totals 16 residues. Germline V CDR1 and CDR2: SEHNR, FQNEAQ (reference sequence). Trimming removed 4 bases from V and 0 bases from J, with 13 bases in between.

V is TRBV10-3 and J is TRBJ2-5, with D perhaps matching TRBD1 or TRBD2 (6 bases each). Germline V CDR1 and CDR2: ENHRY, SYGVKD. The CDR3 is 16 residues long. Trimming removed 4 bases from V and 4 bases from J, with 19 bases in between. This CDR3 is CAISGKTGGVGETQYF. The CDR3 DNA reads as TGTGCCATCAGTGGGAAGACAGGAGGGGTCGGAGAGACCCAGTACTTC.

This clone was detected only once. An end of the junction differs from the germline gene, which may be a read error. This sequence joins TRBV18 and TRBJ2-1, with 8 bases aligning to TRBD1. The CDR3 has 15 amino acids. The V gene's germline CDR1 is KGHSH and CDR2 LQKENI. The CDR3 nucleotides read TGTGCCAGCTCTCCACCGGGACAGGTTTACAATGAGCAGTTCTTC. Residues: CASSPPGQVYNEQFF.

The V and J genes are TRBV7-2 and TRBJ2-1, with 9 nucleotides matching TRBD2. Germline V lookup: CDR1 SGHTA, CDR2 FQGNSA. There are 16 residues in the CDR3. With 0 bases clipped from V and 4 bases from J, the junction kept 4 bases outside the gene matches. CDR3 sequence reads: CASSLAFSGRYNEQFF. In DNA, the CDR3 is TGTGCCAGCAGCTTAGCGTTCAGCGGGAGGTACAATGAGCAGTTCTTC. Using reference TRBV7-2 and TRBJ2-1 for the parts outside the CDR3, the full variable domain is GAGVSQSPSNKVTEKGKDVELRCDPISGHTALYWYRQSLGQGLEFLIYFQGNSAPDKSGLPSDRFSAERTGGSVSTLTIQRTQQEDSAVYLCASSLAFSGRYNEQFFGPGTRLTVL.

The rearrangement joins TRBV7-3 to TRBJ2-2; no definite D call. This CDR3 contains 12 residues. Germline V CDR1 and CDR2: SGHTA, FQGTGA. Trimming stripped 3 bases from V and 6 bases from J, with 5 bases between. The CDR3 sequence is CASSFHSGELFF. CDR3 coding DNA: TGTGCCAGCAGCTTTCATTCCGGGGAGCTGTTTTTT.

The V and J genes are TRBV9 and TRBJ1-4, with TRBD1 matching over 7 bases. Germline V CDR1 and CDR2: SGDLS, YYNGEE. V shed 4 bases and J 3 bases; nucleotides not matched to a gene: 6. The CDR3 has 15 amino acids. CDR3 DNA: TGTGCCAGCAGCCTTGGGGGACAGCCTAATGAAAAACTGTTTTTT. Its translation is CASSLGGQPNEKLFF. The variable domain in full, completed from reference TRBV9 and TRBJ1-4, reads DSGVTQTPKHLITATGQRVTLRCSPRSGDLSVYWYQQSLDQGLQFLIQYYNGEERAKGNILERFSAQQFPDLHSELNLSSLELGDSALYFCASSLGGQPNEKLFFGSGTQLSVL.

The rearrangement uses TRBV19 and TRBJ2-6; possible D gene TRBD2, 6 bases. The V end was cut by 6 bases, the J end by 0 bases, with 12 bases between. CDR3 length equals 16 residues. Germline CDR1 LNHDA, CDR2 SQIVND (reference sequence). The CDR3 spells CASRRLGGSGANVLTF. The CDR3 nucleotides are TGTGCCAGTAGGAGACTAGGCGGCTCTGGGGCCAACGTCCTGACTTTC.

The J gene is TRBJ2-2, the V gene TRBV11-2, with 8 bases identical to TRBD2. The V segment lost 5 bases and the J segment 0 bases; nucleotides outside the gene matches: 14. This CDR3 is built from 19 residues. The germline V gene has CDR1 SGHAT and CDR2 FQNNGV. The CDR3 loop reads CASSHGRGGSPANTGELFF. CDR3 in DNA: TGTGCCAGCAGCCACGGACGGGGGGGGAGCCCTGCGAACACCGGGGAGCTGTTTTTT.

The rearrangement uses TRBV21-1 and TRBJ2-5; the table's D gene call, TRBD2, was not cross checked with the DNA. TRBV21-1 is classified as a pseudogene. The CDR3 consists of 18 residues. The CDR3, as DNA: TGTGCCAGCAGCAAATCGGCGGGGACTAGCGGTCACCAAGAGACCCAGTACTTC. It is translated as CASSKSAGTSGHQETQYF.